This T cell receptor beta chain was captured by sequencing in a study of early T cells in non-severe SARS-CoV-2 infection. About the study: Sequencing of bulk RNA from unsorted whole blood was done, without chain pairing.

Looked up from germline, CDR1 is SGHRS and CDR2 is YFSETQ. The CDR3 length is 16 residues. With 0 bases removed from V and 0 bases from J, the gap between germline ends came to 10 bases. Tagging with unique molecular identifiers was applied to individual cDNA molecules. Each CDR3 protein gets one entry after TCRdb re-called the 5' RACE reads with MiXCR. Found here are more than 90,000 distinct CDR3 sequences, approximately 13% of them singletons; the top ten hold 2% to 2.5%. Many counts were recorded for this clonotype. The receptor was isolated from an adult who was a healthcare worker with PCR-confirmed SARS-CoV-2 infection or an uninfected control (not recorded which). The sequenced material came from whole blood. The chain has TRBV5-1 and TRBJ2-1; possible D gene TRBD2, 7 bases. The chain's CDR3 is CASSLGGGNSYNEQFF. CDR3 DNA sequence: TGCGCCAGCAGCTTGGGCGGGGGCAACTCCTACAATGAGCAGTTCTTC.